This T cell receptor beta chain was captured by sequencing in a study of cytomegalovirus exposure and HLA in healthy donors. Use of 60 Vbeta and 13 Jbeta primers characterized the PCR. TCRdb's table, derived via immunoSEQ multiplex PCR, lists solely in-frame clones and lacks some. Its table records approximately 80,000 clones. The CDR3 sequence is 15 residues long. Germline CDR1 and CDR2: KGHSH and LQKENI. V lost 3 bases and J lost 5, with 16 bases in between. The source of this sequence is a woman younger than 45 in good health and CMV-seronegative. Sample: PBMCs. The rearrangement uses TRBV18 and TRBJ2-5; D may be TRBD1 (6 bases). DNA for the CDR3: TGTGCCAGCTCACCTCCCCTTACAGGGCAGGAGACCCAGTACTTC. Its protein is CASSPPLTGQETQYF.